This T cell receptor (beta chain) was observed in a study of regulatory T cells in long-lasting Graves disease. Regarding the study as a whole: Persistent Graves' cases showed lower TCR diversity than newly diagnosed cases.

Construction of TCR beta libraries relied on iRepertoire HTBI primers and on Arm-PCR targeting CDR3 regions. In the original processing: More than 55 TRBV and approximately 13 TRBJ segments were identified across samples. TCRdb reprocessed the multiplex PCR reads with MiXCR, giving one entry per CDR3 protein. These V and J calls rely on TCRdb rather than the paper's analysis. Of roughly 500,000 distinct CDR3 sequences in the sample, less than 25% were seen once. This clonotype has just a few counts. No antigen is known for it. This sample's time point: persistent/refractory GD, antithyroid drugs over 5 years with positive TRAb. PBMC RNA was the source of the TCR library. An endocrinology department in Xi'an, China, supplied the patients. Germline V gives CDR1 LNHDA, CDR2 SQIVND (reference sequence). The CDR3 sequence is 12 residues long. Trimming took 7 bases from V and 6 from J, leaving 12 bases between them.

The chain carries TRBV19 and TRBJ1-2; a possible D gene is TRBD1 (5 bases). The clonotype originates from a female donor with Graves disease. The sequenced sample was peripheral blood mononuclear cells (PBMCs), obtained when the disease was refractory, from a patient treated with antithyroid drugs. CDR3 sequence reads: CASMTGADGYTF. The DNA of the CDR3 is TGTGCCAGTATGACCGGGGCGGATGGCTACACCTTC.